This TCR beta chain was obtained from a study of cytomegalovirus exposure and HLA in healthy donors. Vbeta (60) and Jbeta (13) primers were used in the PCR. Sequencing was performed with immunoSEQ multiplex PCR; in TCRdb, only in-frame clones are kept and a portion is missing. The sample holds approximately 150,000 clones, roughly 77% seen once. Germline lookup yields CDR1 SNHLY and CDR2 FYNNEI. V dropped 3 bases and J dropped 4 bases, with 12 bases sitting between them. CDR3 length: 14 amino acids. The receptor was derived from a male donor in good health and CMV-seronegative. The sample taken for sequencing was PBMCs. V gene TRBV2 combines with J gene TRBJ1-2; D perhaps matches TRBD1 (5 bases). The CDR3 here is CASSESQGPYGYTF. The CDR3 nucleotides are TGTGCCAGCAGTGAGTCGCAGGGTCCCTATGGCTACACCTTC. Full variable domain (outside the CDR3, taken from reference TRBV2 and TRBJ1-2): EPEVTQTPSHQVTQMGQEVILRCVPISNHLYFYWYRQILGQKVEFLVSFYNNEISEKSEIFDDQFSVERPDGSNFTLKIRSTKLEDSAMYFCASSESQGPYGYTFGSGTRLTVV.